These 13 T cell receptor beta chains were sequenced from one sample in a study of PD-L1 blockade in urothelial cancer. Assay used: immunoSEQ multiplex PCR; TCRdb lists only in-frame clones, some missing. The sample shows approximately 100,000 clones, roughly 88% of them seen only once. Here the sequenced sample was PBMCs, taken around atezolizumab (anti-PD-L1) treatment. The receptors come from a man aged 45-65 years with urothelial cancer.

This chain connects TRBV12-5 to TRBJ1-5, with unresolved D. The CDR3 spans 14 residues. Trimming pared 6 bases from V and 1 base from J, leaving 10 bases between. Germline V lookup: CDR1 LGHNT, CDR2 FRNRAP. The CDR3 DNA follows: TGTGCTAGTGGGGTGGCACCAAGCAATCAGCCCCAGCATTTT. This gives the protein CASGVAPSNQPQHF.

This chain connects TRBV30 to TRBJ2-3, with 9 bases aligning to TRBD2. Looked up from germline, CDR1 is GTSNPN and CDR2 is SVGIG (reference sequence). Germline trimming cut 0 bases from V and 2 bases from J; bases unmatched to any gene: 9. The CDR3 consists of 17 residues. The CDR3 nucleotides are TGTGCCTGGAGTGTAGGTCGTACTAGCGGGCACACAGATACGCAGTATTTT. Encoded protein: CAWSVGRTSGHTDTQYF.

The chain joins TRBV28 to TRBJ1-5; D not resolved. This CDR3 region has 14 residues. V lost 5 bases, J lost 0 bases, and 8 bases lay in between. Germline lookup yields CDR1 MDHEN and CDR2 SYDVKM. The CDR3: CASSLPNSNQPQHF. CDR3 DNA sequence: TGTGCCAGCAGTCTTCCTAATAGCAATCAGCCCCAGCATTTT.

The V call is TRBV6-5, the J call TRBJ1-2; 9 nucleotides agree with TRBD1. The CDR3 totals 15 residues. Trimming cost V 9 bases and J 8 bases; bases outside gene matches: 16. Germline V CDR1 and CDR2: MNHEY, SVGAGI. CDR3 loop: CASRTYGTGSAGYTF. Here the CDR3 DNA reads TGTGCCAGTCGTACGTATGGGACAGGGAGTGCCGGCTACACCTTC.

This clone was recorded once. The CDR3 coding sequence is TGTGCCAGCAGTCGCACTAGCGGGAGACCCAATGAGCAGTTCTTC. This codes for CASSRTSGRPNEQFF. The rearrangement links TRBV28 to TRBJ2-1; 11 bases agree with TRBD2. CDR3 size: 15 residues. V shed 5 bases, J shed 6 bases, and the junction held 6 bases outside the gene matches. Germline-derived CDR1 and CDR2 are MDHEN and SYDVKM.

The chain employs TRBV14 and TRBJ2-1; tentatively, D is TRBD1 (6 bases). Germline CDR1 SGHDN, CDR2 FVKESK. CDR3 length equals 13 residues. Trimming cost V 4 bases and J 7 bases, with 11 bases left between them. The chain's CDR3 is CASSPQGFNEQFF. For the CDR3, the DNA is TGTGCCAGCAGCCCACAGGGTTTTAATGAGCAGTTCTTC.

The rearrangement uses TRBV7-8 and TRBJ2-1; 11 nucleotides agree with TRBD1. This CDR3 is built from 14 residues. The trim removed 5 bases at V and 9 bases at J, leaving 6 bases unmatched. Germline loops: CDR1 SGHVS, CDR2 FQNEAQ. CDR3 sequence (DNA): TGTGCCAGCAGCCTGGGGACAGGGGGGAGTGAGCAGTTCTTC. Its translation is CASSLGTGGSEQFF. Based on the CDR3 plus reference TRBV7-8 and TRBJ2-1, the full variable domain is GAGVSQSPRYKVAKRGQDVALRCDPISGHVSLFWYQQALGQGPEFLTYFQNEAQLDKSGLPSDRFFAERPEGSVSTLKIQRTQQEDSAVYLCASSLGTGGSEQFFGPGTRLTVL.

The CDR3 DNA reads TGTGCCAGCAGACTTCCGAACACTGAAGCTTTCTTT. Translating gives CASRLPNTEAFF. V and J are TRBV6-5 and TRBJ1-1; D is unresolved. Germline assignment: CDR1 MNHEY and CDR2 SVGAGI. The length of the CDR3 is 12 residues. V lost 6 bases, J lost 1 base, and 6 bases lay in between.

This chain connects TRBV28 to TRBJ2-3; TRBD2 aligns across 7 bases. V lost 7 bases and J lost 6; bases outside the gene matches: 19. Germline lookup yields CDR1 MDHEN and CDR2 SYDVKM. This CDR3 has 17 amino acids. CDR3 sequence (DNA): TGTGCCAGCACCTCTCTTCTCGCGGGAGTGGGTGGCGATACGCAGTATTTT. This codes for CASTSLLAGVGGDTQYF. Complete variable domain (other parts from reference TRBV28 and TRBJ2-3): DVKVTQSSRYLVKRTGEKVFLECVQDMDHENMFWYRQDPGLGLRLIYFSYDVKMKEKGDIPEGYSVSREKKERFSLILESASTNQTSMYLCASTSLLAGVGGDTQYFGPGTRLTVL.

This clone has more than one count but fewer than ten. This chain's CDR3 is CASSLRTGVVVRNEQFF. The CDR3 nucleotides read TGTGCCAGTAGTCTGCGTACAGGGGTTGTTGTTCGCAATGAGCAGTTCTTC. The chain uses TRBV19 and TRBJ2-1; 7 nucleotides agree with TRBD1. The J segment lost 6 bases and the V segment lost 5 bases, leaving 16 bases of the junction unmatched. Germline CDR1 is LNHDA and CDR2 is SQIVND (reference sequence). This CDR3 spans 17 amino acids.

J is TRBJ2-7 and V is TRBV19, with no clear D. From germline, CDR1 is LNHDA and CDR2 SQIVND (reference sequence). This CDR3 has 13 residues. V was shortened by 3 bases and J by 2 bases, with 8 bases between the two germline ends. The CDR3 is CASSIPPAYEQYF. The CDR3 region has the DNA TGTGCCAGTAGTATTCCTCCGGCCTACGAGCAGTACTTC.

This clone has a handful of counts. The chain joins TRBV19 to TRBJ2-2; D gene ambiguous. Germline V gene lookup returns CDR1 LNHDA and CDR2 SQIVND (reference sequence). The CDR3 length is 15 residues. The V and J ends lost 6 bases and 0 bases respectively, with 11 bases between them. The CDR3 DNA reads TGTGCCAGTAGATCTCACAATCCGAACACCGGGGAGCTGTTTTTT. As protein: CASRSHNPNTGELFF.

The chain has TRBV5-6 and TRBJ2-7, with a possible D match to TRBD1 (6 bases). The CDR3 loop spans 15 amino acids. CDR1 is SGHDT, CDR2 YYEEEE, per germline. Trimming pared 7 bases from V and 4 bases from J, leaving 21 bases between. CDR3 sequence reads: CASVDWKRTGYEQYF. The CDR3 DNA is TGTGCCAGCGTCGATTGGAAGCGAACAGGGTACGAGCAGTACTTC.